This T cell receptor (beta chain) derives from a study of blood T cell repertoires in COVID-19. Sequenced by immunoSEQ multiplex PCR; TCRdb stores in-frame clones only, minus some. Of about half a million clones listed, roughly 87% are singletons. J lost 4 bases, V lost 6 bases, and 5 bases had no gene match. Germline CDR1 is LNHDA and CDR2 is SQIVND (reference sequence). The CDR3 loop spans 14 amino acids. Material for sequencing was peripheral blood. This TCR was sampled from a man younger than 35 with COVID-19, enrolled during active disease. The V and J genes are TRBV19 and TRBJ2-7; 11 bases line up with TRBD2. The CDR3 nucleotides read TGTGCCAGTAGCACCACTAGCGGGAGTTACGAGCAGTACTTC. Translation gives CASSTTSGSYEQYF.